This is a list of T cell receptor beta chains from one sample in a study of chronic HIV infection and antiretroviral therapy. TCRdb fed the 5' RACE reads into MiXCR, producing one record per CDR3 protein. This table holds some 37,000 distinct CDR3 sequences, about 7.4% found once. The sequenced sample consisted of peripheral blood. These receptors were collected from an adult who had HIV and had not received antiretroviral therapy, or was an uninfected healthy control (not recorded which). The CDR3 runs from the conserved cysteine through the conserved F or W. A D gene is named only where the DNA matches it firmly. A row's size may be missing; if present it is once, few, many or a size class.

TRBV28,TRBD1,TRBJ1-1,few,TGTGCCAGCAGTTTAAACAGGGGAAACACTGAAGCTTTCTTT,CASSLNRGNTEAFF
TRBV28,TRBD1,TRBJ1-1,few,TGTGCCAGCAGTTTTCCCGGGACAGGCCCGCGAAACACTGAAGCTTTCTTT,CASSFPGTGPRNTEAFF
TRBV20-1,-,TRBJ2-3,few,TGCAGTGCCACGAGAGACCAAGATACGCAGTATTTT,CSATRDQDTQYF
TRBV29-1,-,TRBJ2-1,-,TGCAGCGTTGAAAGGAACGGGGATGAGCAGTTCTTC,CSVERNGDEQFF
TRBV29-1,-,TRBJ1-5,-,TGCAGCGTTAAGGATTCGATCAATCAGCCCCAGCATTTT,CSVKDSINQPQHF
TRBV28,TRBD1,TRBJ2-7,-,TGTGCCAGCAGTTCAACCGGACAGGCTAGCTACGAGCAGTACTTC,CASSSTGQASYEQYF
TRBV2,-,TRBJ2-7,many,TGTGCCAGCAGTGACAACACTGCTGCCTACTACGAGCAGTACTTC,CASSDNTAAYYEQYF
TRBV7-2,TRBD1,TRBJ2-1,-,TGTGCCAGCATCCTCCAACAGGGGTTGTATGAGCAGTTCTTC,CASILQQGLYEQFF
TRBV6-4,-,TRBJ1-5,many,TGTGCCAGCAGTGACTATAGCAATCAGCCCCAGCATTTT,CASSDYSNQPQHF
TRBV6-2/TRBV6-3,-,TRBJ2-3,few,TGTGCCAGCAAATCCGGAGGCACAGATACGCAGTATTTT,CASKSGGTDTQYF
TRBV28,-,TRBJ1-3,few,TGTGCCAGCACCGACTCAAGCGGTTTTGGAAACACCATATATTTT,CASTDSSGFGNTIYF
TRBV28,TRBD2,TRBJ2-3,-,TGTGCCAGCAGTTTGGGCGGGAGTATGGTAGATACGCAGTATTTT,CASSLGGSMVDTQYF
TRBV10-3,TRBD1,TRBJ1-1,many,TGTGCCATCAGTGGGGACAGGGGGAACACTGAAGCTTTCTTT,CAISGDRGNTEAFF
TRBV20-1,-,TRBJ1-6,-,TGCAGTGCCCCACCACCGAGCCGTTTGCCCAATTCACCCCTCCACTTT,CSAPPPSRLPNSPLHF
TRBV5-1,-,TRBJ1-4,-,TGCGCCAGCAGCTTCGGGGGGGATTTTAGAAAACTGTTTTTT,CASSFGGDFRKLFF
TRBV20-1,TRBD2,TRBJ2-7,many,TGCAGTGCTACGAAACGATTAGCGGGAGTTGAGGTTTTCGGGTCCTACGAGCAGTACTTC,CSATKRLAGVEVFGSYEQYF
TRBV29-1,-,TRBJ2-4,few,TGCAGCGTTAGGTTCGAGGGTAACATTCAGTACTTC,CSVRFEGNIQYF
TRBV12-3/TRBV12-4,-,TRBJ2-5,few,TGTGCCAGCAGAATAAGGGGCCGTCAAGAGACCCAGTACTTC,CASRIRGRQETQYF
TRBV29-1,-,TRBJ2-1,-,TGCAGCGTTGGGGACGGAGACTACAATGAGCAGTTCTTC,CSVGDGDYNEQFF
TRBV10-3,-,TRBJ2-7,many,TGTGCCATCAGTGACGGGGTCTCCGGTTACGAGCAGTACTTC,CAISDGVSGYEQYF
TRBV28,-,TRBJ1-5,few,TGTGCCAGCAGTTCCCGTGCTTTCCCGGGGCATTTT,CASSSRAFPGHF
TRBV29-1,TRBD2,TRBJ2-2,-,TGCAGCGCGGGACTAGCGGGAGCCGGGGAGCTGTTTTTT,CSAGLAGAGELFF
TRBV29-1,TRBD1,TRBJ2-1,-,TGCAGCGTTTACAGGGGGCAGGAGCAGTTCTTC,CSVYRGQEQFF
TRBV2,TRBD1,TRBJ1-1,-,TGTGCCAGCACCAGGACAGGAAACACTGAAGCTTTCTTT,CASTRTGNTEAFF
TRBV7-2,-,TRBJ1-5,-,TGTGCCAGCAGCCCCCCTTTAGGGCCCCAGCATTTT,CASSPPLGPQHF
TRBV29-1,-,TRBJ2-2,few,TGCAGCGTTGCTCCTACCGGGGAGCTGTTTTTT,CSVAPTGELFF
TRBV5-5,-,TRBJ2-3,few,TGTGCCAGCAGCTTCCAGGGAAAGAAGTATTTT,CASSFQGKKYF
TRBV28,TRBD2,TRBJ2-7,few,TGTGCCAGCAGACGGGGGGGCCAGGACTACGAGCAGTACTTC,CASRRGGQDYEQYF
TRBV5-1,-,TRBJ2-1,-,TGCGCCAGCAAGTATACGGATTCCAATGAGCAGTTCTTC,CASKYTDSNEQFF
TRBV11-2,-,TRBJ1-3,-,TGTGCCAGCAGCTTAGGTTCTGTGCCGGGAAACACCATATATTTT,CASSLGSVPGNTIYF
TRBV29-1,-,TRBJ1-1,many,TGCAGCGCTAAAGGCGGTTTGAACACTGAAGCTTTCTTT,CSAKGGLNTEAFF
TRBV29-1,TRBD2,TRBJ2-7,many,TGCAGCGTCCGACTAGCGGGATACGAGCAGTACTTC,CSVRLAGYEQYF
TRBV5-1,TRBD1,TRBJ1-1,-,TGCGCCAGCAGCTTGGCTCAGGGGGGAAACACTGAAGCTTTCTTT,CASSLAQGGNTEAFF
TRBV5-1,TRBD1,TRBJ1-1,many,TGCGCCAGCAGCTTGGAACGGGACAGTGAAGCTTTCTTT,CASSLERDSEAFF
TRBV10-3,-,TRBJ1-5,many,TGTGCCATCAGGAGTGGCGTCGAGAGCAATCAGCCCCAGCATTTT,CAIRSGVESNQPQHF
TRBV29-1,-,TRBJ2-7,many,TGCAGCGTTGGGGAGGCGCTCAGGGAGCAGTACTTC,CSVGEALREQYF
TRBV29-1,TRBD2,TRBJ2-1,-,TGCGGCACTCTCCGGACTAGCGGGAGCGTTGAGCAGTTCTTC,CGTLRTSGSVEQFF
TRBV21-1,-,TRBJ2-1,many,TGTGCCAGCAGCAAAGAGGCTAGTCTGAATGAGCAGTTCTTC,CASSKEASLNEQFF
TRBV4-2,TRBD1,TRBJ2-3,few,TGTGCCAGCAGCCAAGAAGGGGGCCGATCCTCAGATACGCAGTATTTT,CASSQEGGRSSDTQYF
TRBV20-1,-,TRBJ1-2,-,TGCAGTGCTAATGCCCCTAACTATGGCTACACCTTC,CSANAPNYGYTF
TRBV5-1,-,TRBJ2-5,-,TGCGCCAGCAGACTTATCTTGGATCGTGAGACCCAGTACTTC,CASRLILDRETQYF
TRBV5-1,TRBD1,TRBJ1-1,-,TGCGCCAGCAGCATACAGGGGGCGCGAGGCACTGAAGCTTTCTTT,CASSIQGARGTEAFF
TRBV12-3/TRBV12-4,-,TRBJ2-7,many,TGTGCCAGCAGTTTCCGGGACACCAAGCCTTACGAGCAGTACTTC,CASSFRDTKPYEQYF
TRBV25-1,-,TRBJ1-2,few,TGTGCCAGCAGTGAAGGGAGGCGCGAGGGGTTGCGATATGGCTACACCTTC,CASSEGRREGLRYGYTF
TRBV7-9,-,TRBJ1-1,few,TGTGCCAGCAGCTTAGGTTTCCGGGTTGAAGCTTTCTTT,CASSLGFRVEAFF